These T cell receptor beta chains were read from a single sample in a study of glioma-infiltrating T cells after dendritic cell vaccination. Using immunoSEQ multiplex PCR, the repertoire was profiled, and TCRdb retains in-frame clones only, with some absent. Of 90,000 or so clones in the sample, over 75% are singletons; the top ten hold 2.5% to 3%. The starting material was blood, obtained before dendritic cell vaccination. The receptors originated from a human donor with glioblastoma. The CDR3 runs from the conserved cysteine through the conserved F or W. Fields, in order: J gene, D gene, V gene, clone size, CDR3 DNA, CDR3 protein. D genes are given only for firm matches. The size field is filled for only some rows; it gives once, few, many or a size class.

TRBJ2-7,.,TRBV9,.,TGTGCCAGCAGCGCCGAACTGCACTCCTACGAGCAGTACTTC,CASSAELHSYEQYF
TRBJ2-2,.,TRBV9,.,TGTGCCAGCAGCGGGACAGAGGGTGGAACCGGGGAGCTGTTTTTT,CASSGTEGGTGELFF
TRBJ1-5,.,TRBV27,.,TGTGCCAGCAGTCCACCGGGACACCCTTATAGCAATCAGCCCCAGCATTTT,CASSPPGHPYSNQPQHF
TRBJ2-5,.,TRBV19,once,TGTGCCAGTAGTAGAGGGGCGGACTATGAAGAGACCCAGTACTTC,CASSRGADYEETQYF
TRBJ2-2,TRBD1,TRBV6-5,.,TGTGCCAGCAGCTCAGGGGGCGGGGAGCTGTTTTTT,CASSSGGGELFF
TRBJ1-1,.,TRBV5-4,.,TGTGCCAGCAGCCTCAACACTGAAGCTTTCTTT,CASSLNTEAFF
TRBJ1-2,TRBD1,TRBV5-6,once,TGTGCCAGCAGCTTGGGACAGGGAGGCGGCTACACCTTC,CASSLGQGGGYTF
TRBJ2-5,TRBD1,TRBV7-2,.,TGTGCCAGCAGCTTAGCGCTAATTAACAGGGGGCGAAAGGAGACCCAGTACTTC,CASSLALINRGRKETQYF
TRBJ1-5,TRBD1,TRBV6-5,.,TGTGCCAGCAGCCAGGGGGGCCAGCCCCAGCATTTT,CASSQGGQPQHF
TRBJ2-7,TRBD1,TRBV6-1,.,TGTGCCAGCAGTGTCGAGACAGGGGGCAGTTACGAGCAGTACTTC,CASSVETGGSYEQYF
TRBJ2-5,TRBD1,TRBV5-1,few,TGCGCCAGCAGCTTGGGGTGGACAGGGAGGGAGACCCAGTACTTC,CASSLGWTGRETQYF
TRBJ1-1,.,TRBV2,.,TGTGCCAGCAGTGTCGACACCTACACTGAAGCTTTCTTT,CASSVDTYTEAFF
TRBJ2-2,.,TRBV29-1,.,TGCAGCGCCCGAGGGTGGGGGGTCACCGGGGAGCTGTTTTTT,CSARGWGVTGELFF
TRBJ1-1,TRBD1,TRBV5-1,.,TGCGCCAGCAGCACTGGACAGGGGGCCACTGAAGCTTTCTTT,CASSTGQGATEAFF
TRBJ1-1,.,TRBV30,.,TGTGCCTGGAGTGTACAGGTGGCTGAAGCTTTCTTT,CAWSVQVAEAFF
TRBJ2-5,TRBD1,TRBV7-9,.,TGTGCCAGCAGCTTAAAAGGGGGCAGGGAGACCCAGTACTTC,CASSLKGGRETQYF
TRBJ1-2,TRBD1,TRBV6-6,.,TGTGCCAGCAGGAGGGGAGACGAGGGGGCAAGCTATGGCTACACCTTC,CASRRGDEGASYGYTF
TRBJ1-4,.,TRBV9,.,TGTGCCAGCAGCCCCCGGGGGCGGGGGGAACTGTTTTTT,CASSPRGRGELFF
TRBJ1-1,TRBD1,TRBV29-1,.,TGCAGCGGGTTGGGGACAGGGGGTTATGGTTTCTTT,CSGLGTGGYGFF
TRBJ1-4,TRBD1,TRBV5-5,.,TGTGCCAGCAGCTTGGAGGGACAGGGTGGTGAAAAACTGTTTTTT,CASSLEGQGGEKLFF
TRBJ1-4,TRBD1,TRBV5-1,.,TGCGCCAGCAGCTTTGGACAGGGGCATGAAAAACTGTTTTTT,CASSFGQGHEKLFF
TRBJ2-7,.,TRBV6-1,.,TGTGCCAGCAGTAGGGGCTACGAGCAGTACTTC,CASSRGYEQYF
TRBJ2-3,TRBD1,TRBV6-1,few,TGTGCCAGCAGCCCCGGACAGGGGACAGATACGCAGTATTTT,CASSPGQGTDTQYF
TRBJ2-2,.,TRBV9,.,TGTGCCAGCAGCGTAGGTGGGCACGGGGAGCTGTTTTTT,CASSVGGHGELFF
TRBJ2-7,.,TRBV5-1,.,TGCGCCAGCAGCTATGGGGGGGGACAGGCCTACGAGCAGTACTTC,CASSYGGGQAYEQYF
TRBJ1-5,.,TRBV27,.,TGTGCCAGCAGTTTTTCAGGGGCAGACCAGCCCCAGCATTTT,CASSFSGADQPQHF
TRBJ2-7,TRBD2,TRBV28,.,TGTGCCAGCAGGGAAGGACTAGTTCCTTACGAGCAGTACTTC,CASREGLVPYEQYF
TRBJ1-1,.,TRBV19,.,TGTGCCAGTAGTAGGAGAGAGGTTAACACTGAAGCTTTCTTT,CASSRREVNTEAFF
TRBJ2-5,.,TRBV4-2,.,TGTGCCAGCAGCCAAGATGGGACGGGGGAGGAGACCCAGTACTTC,CASSQDGTGEETQYF
TRBJ1-2,TRBD1,TRBV28,.,TGTGCCAGCAGTTCCCTTGGGACAGCTGGTGGCTACACCTTC,CASSSLGTAGGYTF
TRBJ2-7,.,TRBV7-2,.,TGTGCCAGCAGCTTGGGGGGTCTCTCCTACGAGCAGTACTTC,CASSLGGLSYEQYF
TRBJ2-1,TRBD1,TRBV29-1,.,TGCAGCGTTGGGGCAGGGGGATGGAATGAGCAGTTCTTC,CSVGAGGWNEQFF
TRBJ1-2,.,TRBV18,.,TGTGCCAGCTCACCAGACACCAACTATGGCTACACCTTC,CASSPDTNYGYTF
TRBJ2-7,.,TRBV11-3,.,TGTGCCAGCAGCTCCTTAGCGGAAACCTACGAGCAGTACTTC,CASSSLAETYEQYF
TRBJ1-2,.,TRBV18,.,TGTGCCAGCTCAACGACATACACTAACTATGGCTACACCTTC,CASSTTYTNYGYTF
TRBJ1-2,.,TRBV5-1,.,TGCGCCAGCGCTGTGGGGGGGGACTATGGCTACACCTTC,CASAVGGDYGYTF
TRBJ1-2,.,TRBV9,.,TGTGCCAGCAGCCCGATGGGGGGGACCCATGGCTACACCTTC,CASSPMGGTHGYTF
TRBJ2-7,TRBD1,TRBV7-8,.,TGTGCCAGCAGTTTAAGGACAGGGATCTACGAGCAGTACTTC,CASSLRTGIYEQYF
TRBJ2-3,TRBD2,TRBV4-2,once,TGTGCCAGCAGCCAAGCTGAACTAGCGGGAGCCGATACGCAGTATTTT,CASSQAELAGADTQYF
TRBJ1-5,.,TRBV10-2,.,TGCGCCAGCAGTGAGGTCGGCGTGAGGGGCAATCAGCCCCAGCATTTT,CASSEVGVRGNQPQHF
TRBJ2-3,.,TRBV10-2,.,TGCGCCAGCAGTGACGGGTCGCTGGGCACAGATACGCAGTATTTT,CASSDGSLGTDTQYF
TRBJ2-1,TRBD2,TRBV7-9,.,TGTGCCAGCGGTCTAGCGGGGGGGTACAATGAGCAGTTCTTC,CASGLAGGYNEQFF
TRBJ2-7,TRBD2,TRBV5-1,.,TGCGCCAGCAGCGCGGAGGTGGGAGCGGGGGCCGAGCAGTACTTC,CASSAEVGAGAEQYF
TRBJ2-5,TRBD1,TRBV7-9,.,TGTGCCAGCAGCCTACGCTTACAGGGGCCGCAAGAGACCCAGTACTTC,CASSLRLQGPQETQYF
TRBJ2-4,TRBD1,TRBV19,.,TGTGCCAGTAGTAGACAGGGGACAAGGGCCAAAAACATTCAGTACTTC,CASSRQGTRAKNIQYF
TRBJ1-1,.,TRBV5-1,.,TGCGCCAGCAGCTTGGATCAGATGAACACTGAAGCTTTCTTT,CASSLDQMNTEAFF
TRBJ2-3,TRBD2,TRBV27,.,TGTGCCAGCAGTTCTGGACTAGCGGGCACCACAGATACGCAGTATTTT,CASSSGLAGTTDTQYF